These 9 T cell receptor beta chains originate from one sample sequenced in a study of OX40 agonist ivuxolimab in advanced cancers. Clones were read by immunoSEQ multiplex PCR, and TCRdb kept only the in-frame ones, dropping some. The top ten hold around 2.9% of the sample, which has around 41,000 clones, 85% seen once. The sample here was CD4+ or CD8+ T cells sorted from blood, taken in a trial of the OX40 agonist ivuxolimab. All receptors derive from an adult with an advanced solid tumor such as melanoma, head and neck, liver or kidney cancer.

The chain uses TRBV6-4 and TRBJ2-7; either TRBD1 or TRBD2 may supply D (5 bases each). CDR1 is MRHNA and CDR2 is SNTAGT in the germline V gene. Trimming cost V 0 bases and J 13 bases, with 19 bases left between them. The CDR3 runs to 14 residues. The CDR3 loop is CASSDSRARVTNYF. For the CDR3, the DNA is TGTGCCAGCAGTGACTCGAGGGCCAGGGTGACTAACTACTTC.

This chain connects TRBV14 to TRBJ1-2, with D maybe TRBD1 (5 bases). Trimming removed 1 base from V and 8 bases from J, with 11 bases in between. There are 13 residues in the CDR3. Germline V gives CDR1 SGHDN, CDR2 FVKESK. This CDR3 is CASSQVKGHGYTF. The CDR3 DNA follows: TGTGCCAGCAGCCAAGTTAAGGGGCACGGCTACACCTTC.

The chain links TRBV18 to TRBJ2-1, with TRBD2 matching 9 bases. CDR3 length equals 16 residues. The junction had 8 bases not matched to a gene; V was cut back by 6 bases and J by 2 bases. The germline CDR1 and CDR2 sequences are KGHSH and LQKENI. CDR3 amino acids: CASSSVPSGTYNEQFF. DNA for the CDR3: TGTGCCAGCTCCTCAGTCCCTAGCGGGACCTACAATGAGCAGTTCTTC.

This CDR3 reads CASSQEGLAGGSRGYETQYF. The CDR3 bases are TGTGCCAGCAGCCAAGAGGGACTAGCGGGAGGAAGCAGAGGGTATGAGACCCAGTACTTC. This rearrangement joins TRBV4-2 to TRBJ2-5; TRBD2 agrees at 15 bases. The germline gives CDR1 LGHNA, CDR2 YNFKEQ. This CDR3 is built from 20 residues. J was trimmed by 5 bases and V by 0 bases; bases with no gene match: 13.

This rearrangement joins TRBV2 to TRBJ2-1; D ambiguous. V lost 4 bases, J lost 1 base, and 17 bases lay in between. Looked up from germline, CDR1 is SNHLY and CDR2 is FYNNEI. There are 17 residues in the CDR3. CDR3 loop: CASSVSLAYDSYNEQFF. The CDR3 coding sequence is TGTGCCAGCAGTGTTTCTCTCGCGTACGATTCCTACAATGAGCAGTTCTTC. The full variable domain, with the rest looked up from reference TRBV2 and TRBJ2-1, is EPEVTQTPSHQVTQMGQEVILRCVPISNHLYFYWYRQILGQKVEFLVSFYNNEISEKSEIFDDQFSVERPDGSNFTLKIRSTKLEDSAMYFCASSVSLAYDSYNEQFFGPGTRLTVL.

The J gene is TRBJ1-1, the V gene TRBV7-2, with D possibly being TRBD1 (5 bases). Trimming shortened V by 1 base and J by 3 bases, and 12 bases separated the two germline ends. Germline loops: CDR1 SGHTA, CDR2 FQGNSA. CDR3 length: 15 residues. CDR3 sequence reads: CASSLVSQVDTEAFF. CDR3 nucleotide sequence: TGTGCCAGCAGCTTAGTGTCACAGGTTGACACTGAAGCTTTCTTT.

The V and J genes are TRBV30 and TRBJ2-7; D perhaps matches TRBD2 (5 bases). The CDR3 totals 13 residues. Per the germline V gene, CDR1 is GTSNPN and CDR2 is SVGIG (reference sequence). V lost 2 bases, J lost 6 bases, and 14 bases lay in between. The CDR3 DNA is TGTGCCTGGAGTCGGGGAAGGAGTGGCGAGCAGTACTTC. It codes for CAWSRGRSGEQYF. The variable domain in full, with the rest retrieved from reference TRBV30 and TRBJ2-7, is SQTIHQWPATLVQPVGSPLSLECTVEGTSNPNLYWYRQAAGRGLQLLFYSVGIGQISSEVPQNLSASRPQDRQFILSSKKLLLSDSGFYLCAWSRGRSGEQYFGPGTRLTVT.

This clone was seen more than once but under ten times. The rearrangement links TRBV11-3 to TRBJ2-7; D is perhaps TRBD1 or TRBD2 (5 bases each). Trimming pared 5 bases from V and 3 bases from J, leaving 14 bases between. Germline loops: CDR1 SGHNT, CDR2 YENEEA. The length of the CDR3 is 14 residues. The CDR3 loop reads CASSPSRQSYEQYF. CDR3 nucleotide sequence: TGTGCCAGCAGCCCTAGCCGACAGAGCTACGAGCAGTACTTC.

This clone showed up just a few times. V is TRBV4-1 and J is TRBJ1-3, with D tentatively TRBD1 (6 bases). The CDR3 loop spans 16 amino acids. The V and J ends lost 1 base and 2 bases respectively, with 12 bases between them. Germline assignment: CDR1 MGHRA and CDR2 YSYEKL. The DNA for the CDR3 is TGCGCCAGCAGCCAAGTTAGGGCAGGGGCTGGAAACACCATATATTTT. It yields the protein CASSQVRAGAGNTIYF.